This entry lists 8 T cell receptor beta chains sequenced from one sample in a study of CD8 T cells in Susac syndrome. About 0.5 to 1 ug RNA was reverse transcribed with random hexamers. TCRdb re-analysed the immunoSEQ multiplex PCR reads in MiXCR, keeping a single row per CDR3 protein. The sample holds roughly 160,000 distinct CDR3 sequences, more than 90% seen once. Sequencing was carried out using CD4+ T cells from PBMCs. These receptors were collected from a human donor in good health.

This chain uses TRBV15 with TRBJ1-5, with no clear D. Germline CDR1 LNHNV, CDR2 YYDKDF (reference sequence). The ends were cut back, 0 bases at V and 7 bases at J, with 16 bases in the middle. CDR3 length: 16 residues. The CDR3 sequence is CATSRDLASSQQPQHF. The CDR3 DNA reads as TGTGCCACCAGCAGAGATCTAGCCTCCTCACAGCAGCCCCAGCATTTT.

The chain uses TRBV27 and TRBJ1-5, with 8 bases identical to TRBD1. In germline, CDR1 is MNHEY, CDR2 SMNVEV (reference sequence). Germline trimming cut 6 bases from V and 2 bases from J; bases unmatched to any gene: 9. This CDR3 contains 16 residues. The CDR3 DNA reads as TGTGCCAGCAGCGGACAGGGTATGTTTGGCAATCAGCCCCAGCATTTT. The encoded protein is CASSGQGMFGNQPQHF.

V and J are TRBV3-1 and TRBJ2-6; tentative D call: TRBD2 (7 bases). The CDR3 is 16 residues long. V was pared by 4 bases and J by 4 bases, with 14 bases between. Germline loops: CDR1 LGHDT, CDR2 YNNKEL (reference sequence). CDR3 sequence reads: CASSRLAGAGANVLTF. Here the CDR3 DNA reads TGTGCCAGCAGCCGCCTGGCGGGGGCAGGGGCCAACGTCCTGACTTTC.

The CDR3 protein is CASSHGVAGSYEQFF. Here the CDR3 DNA reads TGTGCCAGCAGCCATGGTGTCGCGGGGTCTTACGAGCAGTTCTTC. The rearrangement uses TRBV4-2 and TRBJ2-1, with D maybe TRBD2 (6 bases). V shed 3 bases and J shed 10 bases, with 19 bases lying between them. The germline gives CDR1 LGHNA, CDR2 YNFKEQ. CDR3 length: 15 amino acids.

The CDR3 DNA is TGTGCCAGCAGCTTAAGCAGGGCCGGCACCGGGGAGCTGTTTTTT. Its translation is CASSLSRAGTGELFF. The chain joins TRBV7-2 to TRBJ2-2, with D possibly being TRBD1 (5 bases). The CDR3 sequence is 15 residues long. V lost 2 bases and J lost 4, with 11 bases in between. The germline V gene has CDR1 SGHTA and CDR2 FQGNSA. Full variable domain (missing parts from reference TRBV7-2 and TRBJ2-2): GAGVSQSPSNKVTEKGKDVELRCDPISGHTALYWYRQSLGQGLEFLIYFQGNSAPDKSGLPSDRFSAERTGGSVSTLTIQRTQQEDSAVYLCASSLSRAGTGELFFGEGSRLTVL.

This rearrangement joins TRBV19 to TRBJ2-7, with 9 nucleotides matching TRBD1. Trimming took 4 bases from V and 4 from J; bases not matched to a gene: 8. Germline-derived CDR1 and CDR2 are LNHDA and SQIVND (reference sequence). The CDR3 is made up of 15 amino acids. CDR3: CASSTTGGSVYEQYF. For the CDR3, the DNA is TGTGCCAGTAGTACTACAGGGGGCTCAGTGTACGAGCAGTACTTC.

The V and J genes are TRBV10-3 and TRBJ1-2; 9 nucleotides agree with TRBD1. CDR1 and CDR2 (germline): ENHRY, SYGVKD. The CDR3 has 13 amino acids. V shed 2 bases, J shed 6 bases, and the junction held 1 base outside the gene matches. DNA of the CDR3: TGTGCCATCAGTGAGCGGACAGGGGATGGCTACACCTTC. This codes for CAISERTGDGYTF.

The chain employs TRBV20-1 and TRBJ1-1; weak D call: TRBD1 (5 bases). The CDR3 loop spans 13 amino acids. Germline loops: CDR1 DFQATT, CDR2 SNEGSKA (reference sequence). V was shortened by 3 bases and J by 4 bases, with 12 bases between the two germline ends. The CDR3 loop reads CSARKGRFTEAFF. The DNA for the CDR3 is TGCAGTGCTAGGAAGGGACGGTTCACTGAAGCTTTCTTT.